The clone carrying this T cell receptor beta chain showed up just a few times. Followed longitudinally, the Seattle patients had been enrolled during active infection. This specimen belongs to a study of blood T cell repertoires in COVID-19. For the study at large: Sources were T cells, B-cell-depleted T cells, or PBMCs; the material itself was cDNA or gDNA.

Original handling: Using reference gene primer amplification, nucleated cell counts were estimated. Profiling relied on immunoSEQ multiplex PCR, and the TCRdb table lists in-frame clones only, not all of them. D and trimming come from the DNA, and the V and J calls and clone size come from that table. The table records 150,000 to 250,000 clones, roughly 92% of them present only once. Trimming took 3 bases from V and 4 from J, leaving 7 bases between them. Germline CDR1 reads LGHDT; CDR2 reads YNNKEL (reference sequence). The CDR3 is 12 residues long. The receptor was isolated from a man under 40 with COVID-19, enrolled during active disease. Material: peripheral blood. The V call is TRBV3-1 (or the pseudogene TRBV3-2), the J call TRBJ2-7; no clear D gene. In nucleotides, the CDR3 is TGTGCCAGCAGCCAGTCGGGTTACGAGCAGTACTTC. Residues: CASSQSGYEQYF.